This T cell receptor beta chain was retrieved from a study of blood T cell repertoires in COVID-19. At the level of the study: Acute and convalescent COVID-19 samples came from the United States, Italy and Spain.

V lost 3 bases and J lost 4; bases outside the gene matches: 11. CDR1 and CDR2 from the germline V gene are KGHSH and LQKENI. The CDR3 extends over 16 amino acids. Method: immunoSEQ multiplex PCR; TCRdb's copy keeps in-frame clones and lacks some. The data hold approximately 99,000 clones, with roughly 89% observed a single time. Sequencing was done on a sample of peripheral blood. This chain connects TRBV18 to TRBJ2-7; TRBD2 matches at 8 bases. This clonotype was sampled from a man aged 65-85 years with active or convalescent COVID-19. Written as DNA, the CDR3 is TGTGCCAGCTCACCCTTTTTCGGGCGGGGGGTTTACGAGCAGTACTTC. Its protein is CASSPFFGRGVYEQYF.